The next 17 T cell receptor beta chains were all read from a single sample in a study of memory CD4+ T cells and cytomegalovirus serostatus. The sort gate was single viable CD3+CD4+CD8-CD45RO+ cells for memory CD4+ T cells. This table comes from immunoSEQ multiplex PCR, and its TCRdb copy is limited to in-frame clones, with some not included. The data show some 29,000 clones, with about 76% seen just once and 0.6% to 0.7% held by the top ten. Sequenced: memory CD4+ T cells from blood. The receptors shown here come from an adult in good health and CMV-seronegative. Some clones in this sample may be carry-over from other donors' samples.

This clone has only a few counts. V gene TRBV5-1 combines with J gene TRBJ2-1; D unclear. With 0 bases removed from V and 5 bases from J, the gap between germline ends came to 6 bases. The CDR3 sequence is 13 residues long. CDR1 SGHRS and CDR2 YFSETQ come from the germline V gene. The chain's CDR3 is CASSLDVDNEQFF. The CDR3 region has the DNA TGCGCCAGCAGCTTGGATGTCGACAATGAGCAGTTCTTC.

This chain joins TRBV4-3 and TRBJ2-7, with 9 bases that match TRBD1. Trimming at V came to 0 bases and at J to 2 bases, leaving 8 bases not matched to a gene. The CDR3 loop spans 17 amino acids. CDR1 LGHNA and CDR2 YSLEER come from the germline V gene. For the CDR3, the DNA is TGCGCCAGCAGCCAAGACAGGCGGGGGACAGGGCCCTACGAGCAGTACTTC. Protein product: CASSQDRRGTGPYEQYF.

The chain has TRBV6-5 and TRBJ1-1, with D uncertain. The CDR3 is made up of 14 amino acids. Trimming removed 6 bases from V and 1 base from J, with 12 bases in between. Germline lookup yields CDR1 MNHEY and CDR2 SVGAGI. CDR3 in DNA: TGTGCCAGCAGACAAAGGGAAGCGAACACTGAAGCTTTCTTT. Amino acid sequence: CASRQREANTEAFF.

V gene TRBV5-4 combines with J gene TRBJ1-2; D possibly corresponds to TRBD1 (6 bases). Trimming took 0 bases from V and 4 from J, leaving 13 bases between them. The CDR3 loop spans 15 amino acids. In germline, CDR1 is SGHNT, CDR2 YYREEE (reference sequence). CDR3 sequence reads: CASSLEGGTGYGYTF. In DNA form, the CDR3 reads TGTGCCAGCAGCTTGGAGGGGGGAACCGGCTATGGCTACACCTTC.

This chain uses TRBV6-1 with TRBJ1-4; 9 bases agree with TRBD1. Germline V gene lookup returns CDR1 MNHNS and CDR2 SASEGT. The CDR3 runs 14 residues. J gave up 5 bases and V 6 bases, and 4 bases lay outside the gene matches. CDR3 DNA: TGTGCCAGCAGATTAGACAGGGGGAATGAAAAACTGTTTTTT. It codes for CASRLDRGNEKLFF.

The sample holds one count of this clone. V is TRBV5-1 and J is TRBJ2-7; 9 positions match TRBD2. This CDR3 is 15 amino acids long. CDR1 and CDR2 from the germline V gene are SGHRS and YFSETQ. Trimming removed 4 bases from V and 3 bases from J; junction bases left unmatched: 8. The CDR3 sequence is CASSPGGAGGYEQYF. CDR3 nucleotides: TGCGCCAGCAGCCCCGGGGGAGCGGGGGGCTACGAGCAGTACTTC.

The CDR3 coding sequence is TGTGCCTCTAGTGGATATCGGCGGGGGATCACAGATACGCAGTATTTT. It specifies CASSGYRRGITDTQYF. This chain links TRBV2 with TRBJ2-3, with TRBD2 matching over 7 bases. The germline gives CDR1 SNHLY, CDR2 FYNNEI. The V segment lost 11 bases and the J segment 2 bases; nucleotides outside the gene matches: 16. This CDR3 has 16 residues. Based on the CDR3 plus reference TRBV2 and TRBJ2-3, the full variable domain is EPEVTQTPSHQVTQMGQEVILRCVPISNHLYFYWYRQILGQKVEFLVSFYNNEISEKSEIFDDQFSVERPDGSNFTLKIRSTKLEDSAMYFCASSGYRRGITDTQYFGPGTRLTVL.

This clone was detected only a few times. The rearrangement uses TRBV4-1 and TRBJ1-1; 8 bases match TRBD1. The CDR3 length is 16 residues. J was trimmed by 4 bases and V by 4 bases; bases with no gene match: 11. Germline assignment: CDR1 MGHRA and CDR2 YSYEKL. CDR3: CASSPGGTGSFTEAFF. The CDR3 coding sequence is TGCGCCAGCAGCCCGGGCGGGACAGGTAGTTTCACTGAAGCTTTCTTT.

The J gene is TRBJ2-1, the V gene TRBV4-2; TRBD1 matches 9 bases. V lost 4 bases, J lost 6 bases, and 13 bases stayed unmatched. The V gene's germline CDR1 is LGHNA and CDR2 YNFKEQ. CDR3 size: 17 residues. The CDR3 is CASSRGGGQGYFNEQFF. DNA for the CDR3: TGTGCCAGCAGCCGGGGAGGTGGACAGGGGTATTTCAATGAGCAGTTCTTC.

This rearrangement joins TRBV4-3 to TRBJ2-2; TRBD1 agrees at 7 bases. Germline V lookup: CDR1 LGHNA, CDR2 YSLEER. Trimming took 0 bases from V and 4 from J; bases not matched to a gene: 5. This CDR3 has 16 residues. The CDR3: CASSQEGGRGTGELFF. CDR3 nucleotide sequence: TGCGCCAGCAGCCAAGAAGGGGGCCGAGGCACCGGGGAGCTGTTTTTT.

This chain connects TRBV5-4 to TRBJ1-1; D might be TRBD1 (6 bases). Deletions cut 5 bases from V and 1 base from J, with 12 bases between. The germline CDR1 and CDR2 sequences are SGHNT and YYREEE (reference sequence). The CDR3 covers 14 residues. CDR3 nucleotide sequence: TGTGCCAGCAGTCCGGGGGGCACGAACACTGAAGCTTTCTTT. This gives the protein CASSPGGTNTEAFF.

The J gene is TRBJ2-6, the V gene TRBV6-1; 8 bases are shared with TRBD1. The V gene end was trimmed by 4 bases and the J gene end by 3 bases; junction bases not matched to a gene: 8. The CDR3 length is 17 residues. CDR1 is MNHNS, CDR2 SASEGT, per germline. The CDR3 sequence: CASSGRTGQVGANVLTF. CDR3 DNA: TGTGCCAGCAGTGGTCGGACAGGGCAAGTTGGGGCCAACGTCCTGACTTTC.

This clone was counted a single time. The CDR3 nucleotides are TGCGCCAGCAGCCGAGGGGGAGTCAATGAGCAGTTCTTC. Protein product: CASSRGGVNEQFF. V usage is TRBV4-1 and J usage is TRBJ2-1; weak D call: TRBD1 (6 bases). CDR3 length: 13 amino acids. The germline V gene encodes CDR1 MGHRA and CDR2 YSYEKL. Trimming shortened V by 4 bases and J by 6 bases, and 10 bases separated the two germline ends.

In regard to this clone: The same CDR3 also results from other DNA sequences found in this sample. The V gene is TRBV11-2, the J gene TRBJ2-7; tentatively, D is TRBD1 (6 bases). Germline V gene data show CDR1 as SGHAT and CDR2 as FQNNGV. The CDR3 runs to 13 residues. The CDR3: CASLSSGAYEQYF. CDR3 coding DNA: TGTGCTAGCCTTTCTTCAGGGGCCTACGAGCAGTACTTC.

The chain has TRBV2 and TRBJ2-7; weak D call: TRBD1 (6 bases). This CDR3 region has 12 residues. Germline CDR1 and CDR2: SNHLY and FYNNEI. V lost 6 bases and J lost 3, with 9 bases in between. The CDR3 DNA sequence: TGTGCCAGCAGGGAACAGGGCTACGAGCAGTACTTC. Amino acids: CASREQGYEQYF.

The rearrangement links TRBV30 to TRBJ1-5, with D perhaps TRBD1 (6 bases). V lost 0 bases, J lost 6 bases, and 12 bases lay in between. Germline loops: CDR1 GTSNPN, CDR2 SVGIG (reference sequence). This CDR3 is built from 14 residues. The DNA of the CDR3 is TGTGCCTGGAGTGTAGGGAGCAGGGGTCAGCCCCAGCATTTT. Protein product: CAWSVGSRGQPQHF.

This clone was seen a handful of times. The gene calls are TRBV19 and TRBJ1-2, with D possibly being TRBD1 (5 bases). V shed 8 bases and J shed 6 bases, with 22 bases lying between them. CDR3 size: 15 residues. Germline CDR1 is LNHDA and CDR2 is SQIVND (reference sequence). The CDR3 DNA sequence: TGTGCCAGTCAACCTTTTCGGCAGGGAGGGGATGGCTACACCTTC. Translation: CASQPFRQGGDGYTF.